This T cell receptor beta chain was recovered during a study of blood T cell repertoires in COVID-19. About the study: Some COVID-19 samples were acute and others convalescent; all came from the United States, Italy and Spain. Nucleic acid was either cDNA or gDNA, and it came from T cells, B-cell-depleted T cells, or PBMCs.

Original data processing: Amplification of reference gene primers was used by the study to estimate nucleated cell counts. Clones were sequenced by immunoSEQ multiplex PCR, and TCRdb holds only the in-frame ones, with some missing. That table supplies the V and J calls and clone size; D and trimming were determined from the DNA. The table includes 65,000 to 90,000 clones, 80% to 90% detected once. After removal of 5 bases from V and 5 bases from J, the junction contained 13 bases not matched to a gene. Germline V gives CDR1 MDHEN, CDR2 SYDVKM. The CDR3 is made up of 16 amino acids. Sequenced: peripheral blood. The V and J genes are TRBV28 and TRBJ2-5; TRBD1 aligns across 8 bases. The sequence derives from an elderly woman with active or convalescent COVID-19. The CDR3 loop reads CASSPFAGRGQETQYF. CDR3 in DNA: TGTGCCAGCAGTCCCTTTGCGGGCAGGGGGCAGGAGACCCAGTACTTC.